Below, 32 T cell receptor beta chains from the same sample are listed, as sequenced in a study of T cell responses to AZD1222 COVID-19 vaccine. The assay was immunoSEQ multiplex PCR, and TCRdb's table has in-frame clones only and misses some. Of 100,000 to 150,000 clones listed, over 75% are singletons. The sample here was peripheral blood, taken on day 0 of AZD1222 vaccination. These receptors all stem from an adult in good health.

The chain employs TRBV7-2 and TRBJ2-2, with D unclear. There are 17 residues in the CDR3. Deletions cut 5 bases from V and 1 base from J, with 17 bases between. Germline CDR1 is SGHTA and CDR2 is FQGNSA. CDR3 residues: CASSPYTTWKNTGELFF. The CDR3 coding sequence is TGTGCCAGCAGCCCTTACACGACGTGGAAGAACACCGGGGAGCTGTTTTTT.

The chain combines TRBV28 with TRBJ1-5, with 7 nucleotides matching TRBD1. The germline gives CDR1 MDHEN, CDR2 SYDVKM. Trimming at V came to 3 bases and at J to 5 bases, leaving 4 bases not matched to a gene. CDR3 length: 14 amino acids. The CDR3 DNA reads TGTGCCAGCAGTTTTAGGGGGCCGCATCAGCCCCAGCATTTT. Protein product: CASSFRGPHQPQHF.

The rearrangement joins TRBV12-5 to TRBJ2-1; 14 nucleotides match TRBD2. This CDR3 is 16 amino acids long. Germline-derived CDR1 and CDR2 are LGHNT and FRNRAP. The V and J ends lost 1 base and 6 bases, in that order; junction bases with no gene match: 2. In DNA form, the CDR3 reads TGTGCTAGTGGTTTGGGACTAGCGGGAGGGTCCAATGAGCAGTTCTTC. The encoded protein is CASGLGLAGGSNEQFF.

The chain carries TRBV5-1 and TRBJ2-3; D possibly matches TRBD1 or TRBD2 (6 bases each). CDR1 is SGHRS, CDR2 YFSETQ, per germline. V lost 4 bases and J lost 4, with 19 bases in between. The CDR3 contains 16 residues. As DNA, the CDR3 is TGCGCCAGCAGCCAGCGCGGGACACCGACGCCAGATACGCAGTATTTT. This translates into CASSQRGTPTPDTQYF.

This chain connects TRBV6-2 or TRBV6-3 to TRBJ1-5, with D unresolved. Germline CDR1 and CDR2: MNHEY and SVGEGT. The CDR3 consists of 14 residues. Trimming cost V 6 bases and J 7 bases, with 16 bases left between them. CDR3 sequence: CASSPAPEGQPQHF. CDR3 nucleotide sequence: TGTGCCAGCAGCCCCGCCCCTGAGGGCCAGCCCCAGCATTTT.

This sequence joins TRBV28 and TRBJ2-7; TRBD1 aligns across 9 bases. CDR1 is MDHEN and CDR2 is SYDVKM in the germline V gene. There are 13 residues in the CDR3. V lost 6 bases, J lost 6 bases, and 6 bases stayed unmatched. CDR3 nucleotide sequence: TGTGCCAGCAGGGGACAGGGTCGAGGCGAGCAGTACTTC. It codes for CASRGQGRGEQYF.

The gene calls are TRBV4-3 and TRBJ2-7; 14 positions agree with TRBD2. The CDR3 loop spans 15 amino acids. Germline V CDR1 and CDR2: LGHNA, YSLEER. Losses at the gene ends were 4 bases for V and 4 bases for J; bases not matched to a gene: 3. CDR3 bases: TGCGCCAGCAGCCGAGGACTAGCGGGAGGTTACGAGCAGTACTTC. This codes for CASSRGLAGGYEQYF.

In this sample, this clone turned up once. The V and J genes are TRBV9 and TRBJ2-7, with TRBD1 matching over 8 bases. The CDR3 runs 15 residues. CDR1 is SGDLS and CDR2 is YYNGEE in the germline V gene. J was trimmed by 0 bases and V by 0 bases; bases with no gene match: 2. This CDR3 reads CASSVGTGSSYEQYF. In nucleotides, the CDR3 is TGTGCCAGCAGCGTAGGGACAGGGAGCTCCTACGAGCAGTACTTC.

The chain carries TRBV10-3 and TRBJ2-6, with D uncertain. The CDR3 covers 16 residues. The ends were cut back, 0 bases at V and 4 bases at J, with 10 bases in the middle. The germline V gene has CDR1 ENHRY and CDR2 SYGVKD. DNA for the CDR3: TGTGCCATCAGTGAGTCGCCCTCTTTCGGGGCCAACGTCCTGACTTTC. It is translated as CAISESPSFGANVLTF.

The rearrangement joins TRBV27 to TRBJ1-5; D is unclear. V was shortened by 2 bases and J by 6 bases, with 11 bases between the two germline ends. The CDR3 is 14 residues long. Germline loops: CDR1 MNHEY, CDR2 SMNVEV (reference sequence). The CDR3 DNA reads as TGTGCCAGCAGTTTAGGGTCTGGGATTCAGCCCCAGCATTTT. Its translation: CASSLGSGIQPQHF.

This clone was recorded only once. CDR3 protein: CASSRLAGDKETQYF. In nucleotides, the CDR3 is TGTGCCAGCAGCCGCCTAGCGGGAGATAAGGAGACCCAGTACTTC. This chain uses TRBV6-2 or TRBV6-3 with TRBJ2-5; TRBD2 matches 10 bases. CDR1 is MNHEY and CDR2 is SVGEGT in the germline V gene. The junction had 9 bases not matched to a gene; V was cut back by 6 bases and J by 5 bases. CDR3 size: 15 residues.

CDR3 sequence: CASSLSSRSTDTQYF. The CDR3, as DNA: TGTGCCAGCAGCTTGTCTAGCAGGAGCACAGATACGCAGTATTTT. The chain combines TRBV7-8 with TRBJ2-3; tentatively, D is TRBD2 (5 bases). This CDR3 is built from 15 residues. With 3 bases removed from V and 0 bases from J, the gap between germline ends came to 10 bases. Germline V CDR1 and CDR2: SGHVS, FQNEAQ.

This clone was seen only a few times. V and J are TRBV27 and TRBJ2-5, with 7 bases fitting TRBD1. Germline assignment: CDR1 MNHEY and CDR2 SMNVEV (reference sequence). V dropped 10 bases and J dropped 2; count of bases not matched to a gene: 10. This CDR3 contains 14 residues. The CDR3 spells CATSIGDRQETQYF. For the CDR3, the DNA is TGTGCCACTTCCATAGGGGACAGACAAGAGACCCAGTACTTC.

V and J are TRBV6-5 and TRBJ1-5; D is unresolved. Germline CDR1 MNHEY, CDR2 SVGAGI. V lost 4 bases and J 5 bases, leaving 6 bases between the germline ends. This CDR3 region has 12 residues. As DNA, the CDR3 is TGTGCCAGCAGTTCCCAGGATCAGCCCCAGCATTTT. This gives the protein CASSSQDQPQHF.

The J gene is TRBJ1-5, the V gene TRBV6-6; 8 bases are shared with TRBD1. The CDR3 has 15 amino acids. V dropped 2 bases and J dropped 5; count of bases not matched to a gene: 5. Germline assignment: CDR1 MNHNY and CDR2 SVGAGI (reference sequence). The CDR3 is CASSYVAGGDQPQHF. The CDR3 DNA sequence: TGTGCCAGCAGTTACGTAGCAGGGGGCGATCAGCCCCAGCATTTT.

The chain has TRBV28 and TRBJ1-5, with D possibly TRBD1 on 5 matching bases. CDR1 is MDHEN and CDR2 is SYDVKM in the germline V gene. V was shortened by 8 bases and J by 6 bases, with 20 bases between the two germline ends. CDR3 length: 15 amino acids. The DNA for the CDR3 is TGTGCCAGCGCCCACGGCGGGGGTGGAGGTCAGCCCCAGCATTTT. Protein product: CASAHGGGGGQPQHF.

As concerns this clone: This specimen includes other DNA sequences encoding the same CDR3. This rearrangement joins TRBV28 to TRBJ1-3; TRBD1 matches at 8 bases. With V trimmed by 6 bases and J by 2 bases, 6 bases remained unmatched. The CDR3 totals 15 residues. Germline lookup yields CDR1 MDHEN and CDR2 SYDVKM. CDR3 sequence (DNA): TGTGCCAGCAGCCTCCCGGGACAGGCTGGAAACACCATATATTTT. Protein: CASSLPGQAGNTIYF. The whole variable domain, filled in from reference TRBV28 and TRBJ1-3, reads DVKVTQSSRYLVKRTGEKVFLECVQDMDHENMFWYRQDPGLGLRLIYFSYDVKMKEKGDIPEGYSVSREKKERFSLILESASTNQTSMYLCASSLPGQAGNTIYFGEGSWLTVV.

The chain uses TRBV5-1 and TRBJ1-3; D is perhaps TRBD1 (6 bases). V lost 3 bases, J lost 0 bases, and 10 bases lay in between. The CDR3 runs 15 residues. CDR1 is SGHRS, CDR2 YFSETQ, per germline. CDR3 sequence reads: CASSSPTGSGNTIYF. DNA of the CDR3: TGCGCCAGCAGCTCCCCGACAGGCTCTGGAAACACCATATATTTT. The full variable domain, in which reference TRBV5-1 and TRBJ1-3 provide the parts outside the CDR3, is KAGVTQTPRYLIKTRGQQVTLSCSPISGHRSVSWYQQTPGQGLQFLFEYFSETQRNKGNFPGRFSGRQFSNSRSEMNVSTLELGDSALYLCASSSPTGSGNTIYFGEGSWLTVV.

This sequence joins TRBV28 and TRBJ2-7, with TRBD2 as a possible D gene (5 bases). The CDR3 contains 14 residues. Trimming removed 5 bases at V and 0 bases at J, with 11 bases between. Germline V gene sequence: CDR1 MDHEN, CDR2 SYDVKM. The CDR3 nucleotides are TGTGCCAGCAGTATAGGACTTGCCTCCTACGAGCAGTACTTC. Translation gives CASSIGLASYEQYF.

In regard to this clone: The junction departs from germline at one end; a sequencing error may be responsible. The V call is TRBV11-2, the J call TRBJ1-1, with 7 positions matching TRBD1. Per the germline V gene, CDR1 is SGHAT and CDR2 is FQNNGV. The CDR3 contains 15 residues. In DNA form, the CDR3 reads TGTGCCAGCAGCCTAGACAGGGCAATGAACACTGAAGCTTTCTTT. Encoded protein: CASSLDRAMNTEAFF.

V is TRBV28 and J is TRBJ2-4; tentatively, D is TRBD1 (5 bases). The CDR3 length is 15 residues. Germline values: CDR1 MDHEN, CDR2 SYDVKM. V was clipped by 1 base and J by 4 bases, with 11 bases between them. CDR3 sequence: CASSLFQGTKNIQYF. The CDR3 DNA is TGTGCCAGCAGTTTATTCCAGGGAACAAAAAACATTCAGTACTTC.

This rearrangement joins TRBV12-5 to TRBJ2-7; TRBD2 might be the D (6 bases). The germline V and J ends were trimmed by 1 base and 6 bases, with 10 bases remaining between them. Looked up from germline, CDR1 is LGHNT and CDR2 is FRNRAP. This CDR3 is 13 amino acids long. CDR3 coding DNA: TGTGCTAGTGGTTTGGCCCGGGGGTGCGAGCAGTACTTC. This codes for CASGLARGCEQYF.

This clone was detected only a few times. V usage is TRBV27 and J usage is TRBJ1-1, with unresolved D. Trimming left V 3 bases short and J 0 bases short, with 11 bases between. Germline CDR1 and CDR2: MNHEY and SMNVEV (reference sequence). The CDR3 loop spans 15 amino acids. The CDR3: CASSFDESMNTEAFF. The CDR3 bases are TGTGCCAGCAGTTTCGATGAGAGCATGAACACTGAAGCTTTCTTT.

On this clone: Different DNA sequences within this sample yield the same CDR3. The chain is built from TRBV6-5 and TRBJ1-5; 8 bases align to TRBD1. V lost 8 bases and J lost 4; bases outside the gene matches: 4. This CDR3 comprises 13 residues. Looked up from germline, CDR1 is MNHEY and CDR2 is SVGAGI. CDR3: CASGRQGNQPQHF. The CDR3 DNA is TGTGCCAGCGGGAGACAGGGGAATCAGCCCCAGCATTTT.

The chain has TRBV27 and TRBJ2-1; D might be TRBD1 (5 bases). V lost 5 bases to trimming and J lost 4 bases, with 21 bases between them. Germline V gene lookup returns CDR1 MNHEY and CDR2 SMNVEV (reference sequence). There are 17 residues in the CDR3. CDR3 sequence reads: CASSHYRLPDLYNEQFF. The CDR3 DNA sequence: TGTGCCAGCAGTCACTACAGGCTCCCCGACTTGTACAATGAGCAGTTCTTC.

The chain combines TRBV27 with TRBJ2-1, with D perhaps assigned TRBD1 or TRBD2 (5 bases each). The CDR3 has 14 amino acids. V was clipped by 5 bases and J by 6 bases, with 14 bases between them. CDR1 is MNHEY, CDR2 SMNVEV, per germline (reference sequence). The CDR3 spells CASSAYSGGNEQFF. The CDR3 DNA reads TGTGCCAGCAGTGCGTACAGTGGGGGCAATGAGCAGTTCTTC.

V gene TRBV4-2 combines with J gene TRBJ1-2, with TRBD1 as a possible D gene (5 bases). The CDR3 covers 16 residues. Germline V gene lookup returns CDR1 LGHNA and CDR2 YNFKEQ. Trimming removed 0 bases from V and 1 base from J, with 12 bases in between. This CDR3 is CASSQDLQTVNYGYTF. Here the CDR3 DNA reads TGTGCCAGCAGCCAAGACCTTCAGACAGTTAACTATGGCTACACCTTC.

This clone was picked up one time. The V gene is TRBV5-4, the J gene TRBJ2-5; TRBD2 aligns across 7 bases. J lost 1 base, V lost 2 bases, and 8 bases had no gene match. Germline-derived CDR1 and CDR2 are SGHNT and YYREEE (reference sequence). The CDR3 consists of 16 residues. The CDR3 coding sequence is TGTGCCAGCAGCTTTCGCGCTAGCGGAGTCCAAGAGACCCAGTACTTC. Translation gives CASSFRASGVQETQYF.

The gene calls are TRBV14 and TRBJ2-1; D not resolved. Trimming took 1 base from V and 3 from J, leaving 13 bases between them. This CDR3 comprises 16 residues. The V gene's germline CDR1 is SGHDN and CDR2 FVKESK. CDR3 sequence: CASSQVGVGVYNEQFF. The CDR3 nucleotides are TGTGCCAGCAGCCAAGTCGGTGTCGGCGTCTACAATGAGCAGTTCTTC.

Here the CDR3 reads CASSLRGVSYEQYF. The CDR3 bases are TGTGCCAGCTCCTTGCGAGGGGTTTCCTACGAGCAGTACTTC. This rearrangement joins TRBV18 to TRBJ2-7; TRBD1 or TRBD2 may be the D gene (5 bases each). Germline assignment: CDR1 KGHSH and CDR2 LQKENI. The germline V and J ends were trimmed by 6 bases and 1 base, with 13 bases remaining between them. The CDR3 has 14 amino acids. Using reference TRBV18 and TRBJ2-7 for the parts outside the CDR3, the full variable domain is NAGVMQNPRHLVRRRGQEARLRCSPMKGHSHVYWYRQLPEEGLKFMVYLQKENIIDESGMPKERFSAEFPKEGPSILRIQQVVRGDSAAYFCASSLRGVSYEQYFGPGTRLTVT.

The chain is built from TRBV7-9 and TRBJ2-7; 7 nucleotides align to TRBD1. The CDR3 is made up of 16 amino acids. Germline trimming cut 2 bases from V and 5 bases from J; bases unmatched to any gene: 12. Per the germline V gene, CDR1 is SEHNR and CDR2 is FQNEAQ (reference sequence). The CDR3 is CASSLIDRVALDEQYF. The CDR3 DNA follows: TGTGCCAGCAGCTTAATAGACAGGGTCGCGTTGGACGAGCAGTACTTC.

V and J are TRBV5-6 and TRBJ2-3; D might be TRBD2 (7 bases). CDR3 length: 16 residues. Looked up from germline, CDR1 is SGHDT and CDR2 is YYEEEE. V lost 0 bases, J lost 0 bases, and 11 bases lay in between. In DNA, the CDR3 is TGTGCCAGCAGCTTGGCGGGGGGCGCTAGCACAGATACGCAGTATTTT. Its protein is CASSLAGGASTDTQYF.